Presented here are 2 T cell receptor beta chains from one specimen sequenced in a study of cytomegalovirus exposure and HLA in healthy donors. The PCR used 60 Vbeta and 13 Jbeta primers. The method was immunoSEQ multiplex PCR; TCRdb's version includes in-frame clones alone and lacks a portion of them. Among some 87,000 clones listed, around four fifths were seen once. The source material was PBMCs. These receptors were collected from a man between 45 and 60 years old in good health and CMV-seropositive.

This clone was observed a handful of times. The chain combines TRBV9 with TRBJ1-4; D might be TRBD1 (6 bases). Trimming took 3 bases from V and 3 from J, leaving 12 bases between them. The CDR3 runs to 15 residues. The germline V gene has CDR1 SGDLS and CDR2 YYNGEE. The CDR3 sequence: CASSEQGSANEKLFF. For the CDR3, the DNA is TGTGCCAGCAGCGAACAGGGTTCCGCTAATGAAAAACTGTTTTTT.

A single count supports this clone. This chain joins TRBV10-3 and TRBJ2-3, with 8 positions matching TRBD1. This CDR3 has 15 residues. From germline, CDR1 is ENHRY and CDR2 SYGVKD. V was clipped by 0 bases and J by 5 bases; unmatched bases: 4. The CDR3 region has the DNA TGTGCCATCAGTGAGTCGCAGGGGGCGGGAGATACGCAGTATTTT. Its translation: CAISESQGAGDTQYF.